The sequence of this T cell receptor beta chain was determined in a study of blood T cell repertoires in COVID-19. Study-level background: From T cells, B-cell-depleted T cells, or PBMCs came the material, which was cDNA or gDNA.

As handled by the study authors: Reference gene primer amplification in the assay estimated nucleated cell counts. Here immunoSEQ multiplex PCR was the method, and the copy in TCRdb shows in-frame clones only, minus some. V, J and clone size derive from that table, while D and trimming were established from the DNA sequence. Here the sample spans approximately 100,000 clones, approximately 88% being singletons. The germline V gene has CDR1 SGHRS and CDR2 YFSETQ. The length of the CDR3 is 14 residues. V gave up 4 bases and J gave up 1 base, with 9 bases separating them. The sequenced sample was peripheral blood. The chain has TRBV5-1 and TRBJ1-5, with a possible D match to TRBD1 (6 bases). The receptor comes from a man aged 60-69 years with acute or convalescent COVID-19. The CDR3, as DNA: TGCGCCAGCAGCCCCGACAGGAGCAATCAGCCCCAGCATTTT. Amino acid sequence: CASSPDRSNQPQHF.